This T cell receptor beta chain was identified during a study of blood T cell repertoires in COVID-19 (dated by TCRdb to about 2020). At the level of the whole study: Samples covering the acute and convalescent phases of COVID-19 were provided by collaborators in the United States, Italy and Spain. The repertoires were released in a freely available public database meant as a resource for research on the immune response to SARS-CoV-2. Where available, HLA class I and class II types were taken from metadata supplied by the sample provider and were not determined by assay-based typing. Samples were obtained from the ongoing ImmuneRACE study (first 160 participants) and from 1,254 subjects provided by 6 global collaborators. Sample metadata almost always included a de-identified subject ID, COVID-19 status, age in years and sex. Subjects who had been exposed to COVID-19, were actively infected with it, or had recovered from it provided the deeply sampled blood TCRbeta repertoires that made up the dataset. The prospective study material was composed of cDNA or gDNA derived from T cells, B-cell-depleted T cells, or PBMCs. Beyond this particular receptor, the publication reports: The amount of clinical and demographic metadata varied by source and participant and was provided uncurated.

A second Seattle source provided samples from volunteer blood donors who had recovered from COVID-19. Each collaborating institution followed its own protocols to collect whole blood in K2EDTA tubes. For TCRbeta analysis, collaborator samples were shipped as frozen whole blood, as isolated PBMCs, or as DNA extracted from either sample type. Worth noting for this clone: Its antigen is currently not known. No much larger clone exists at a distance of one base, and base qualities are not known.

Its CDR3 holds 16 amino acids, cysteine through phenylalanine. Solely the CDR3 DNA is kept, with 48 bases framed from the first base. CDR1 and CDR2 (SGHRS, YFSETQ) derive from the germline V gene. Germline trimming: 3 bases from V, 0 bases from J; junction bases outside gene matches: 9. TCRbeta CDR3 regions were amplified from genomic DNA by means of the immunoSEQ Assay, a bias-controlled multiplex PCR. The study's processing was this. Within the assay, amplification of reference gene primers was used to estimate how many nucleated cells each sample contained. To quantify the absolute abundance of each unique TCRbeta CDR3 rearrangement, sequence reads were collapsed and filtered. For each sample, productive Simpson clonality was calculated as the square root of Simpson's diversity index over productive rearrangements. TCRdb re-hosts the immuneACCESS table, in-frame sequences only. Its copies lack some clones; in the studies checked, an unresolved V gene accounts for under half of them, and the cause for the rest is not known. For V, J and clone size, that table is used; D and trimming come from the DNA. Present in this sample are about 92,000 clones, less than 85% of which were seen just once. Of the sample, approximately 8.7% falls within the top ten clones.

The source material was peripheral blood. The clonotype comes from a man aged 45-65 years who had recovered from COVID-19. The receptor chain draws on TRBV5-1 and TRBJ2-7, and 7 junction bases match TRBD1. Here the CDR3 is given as CASSSGPGQISYEQYF. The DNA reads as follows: TGCGCCAGCAGCTCAGGACCGGGACAGATCTCCTACGAGCAGTACTTC. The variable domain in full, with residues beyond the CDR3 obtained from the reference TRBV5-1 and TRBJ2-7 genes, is KAGVTQTPRYLIKTRGQQVTLSCSPISGHRSVSWYQQTPGQGLQFLFEYFSETQRNKGNFPGRFSGRQFSNSRSEMNVSTLELGDSALYLCASSSGPGQISYEQYFGPGTRLTVT.